This section outlines one TCR beta chain sequence together with its context. Its antigen is unknown. The sample belongs to a study of T cells in Graves' hyperthyroidism and ophthalmopathy. Overall study: Before treatment of any kind, peripheral blood was taken at initial diagnosis.

CDR1 and CDR2 from the germline V gene are SGHDN and FVKESK. V shed 1 base and J shed 5 bases, with 23 bases lying between them. This CDR3 region has 18 residues. Patients were excluded because of uncontrolled infection, other autoimmune disease, pregnancy or lactation. Overall study results and limits: A model using 13 V-J features told ophthalmopathy apart from stable hyperthyroidism.

Using RNA transcripts as the source, TCR beta CDR3 regions were amplified. HTBI primers were used for first-round RT-PCR of the TCR CDR3. TCRdb reprocessed the multiplex PCR reads via MiXCR and lists one record per CDR3 protein. The sample lists 600,000 to 650,000 distinct CDR3 sequences; more than 20% were seen once. The rearrangement joins TRBV14 to TRBJ2-5; D ambiguous. The sequence came from a man in his thirties or forties with Graves' ophthalmopathy. Sequences were obtained from blood. The CDR3 DNA is TGTGCCAGCAGCCAAGTAGTTTATAAGTTTGTGGAGATTGAGACCCAGTACTTC. Translating it yields CASSQVVYKFVEIETQYF.